Listed here are 27 T cell receptor beta chains from one sample, sequenced in a study of shared clonotypes between healthy human individuals. Sequencing used immunoSEQ multiplex PCR; TCRdb keeps in-frame clones, though not all of them. This sample has roughly 2 million clones, with approximately 95% found just once. Positive CCR7 selection of CD45RO-negative cells yielded the naive CD8 cells, and terminally differentiated effector memory CD45RA+ cells were excluded. The sample was naive CD8+ T cells sorted from blood. All receptors derive from a man between 18 and 35 years old in good health.

The chain uses TRBV6-6 and TRBJ2-3, with D possibly TRBD1 on 5 matching bases. V was pared by 4 bases and J by 4 bases, with 6 bases between. The CDR3 runs 12 residues. Per germline, CDR1 MNHNY and CDR2 SVGAGI (reference sequence). The CDR3 DNA is TGTGCCAGCAGTTCAGGGCCAGATACGCAGTATTTT. This translates into CASSSGPDTQYF.

The chain recombines TRBV29-1 with TRBJ2-7, with 11 bases fitting TRBD1. The germline gives CDR1 SQVTM, CDR2 ANQGSEA. The V gene end was trimmed by 5 bases and the J gene end by 3 bases; junction bases not matched to a gene: 6. The CDR3 is made up of 14 amino acids. The CDR3 nucleotides read TGCAGCGTTTTTGGGGGACAGGGGGACTACGAGCAGTACTTC. Translating it yields CSVFGGQGDYEQYF.

This chain connects TRBV4-3 to TRBJ1-1, with TRBD1 matching over 8 bases. The germline gives CDR1 LGHNA, CDR2 YSLEER. The CDR3 is 13 amino acids. V dropped 1 base and J dropped 11; count of bases not matched to a gene: 6. The DNA of the CDR3 is TGCGCCAGCAGCCAAGTACAGGGGGAATCGGCTTTCTTT. Encoded protein: CASSQVQGESAFF.

The V call is TRBV7-9, the J call TRBJ2-3; 10 nucleotides line up with TRBD2. The CDR3 length is 16 residues. Germline CDR1 SEHNR, CDR2 FQNEAQ (reference sequence). The trim removed 5 bases at V and 5 bases at J, leaving 10 bases unmatched. CDR3 DNA: TGTGCCAGCAGCCCTAGAAGCGGGAGGGGAGGAGATACGCAGTATTTT. Protein sequence: CASSPRSGRGGDTQYF.

The V gene is TRBV20-1, the J gene TRBJ1-1, with D tentatively TRBD1 (6 bases). Germline assignment: CDR1 DFQATT and CDR2 SNEGSKA (reference sequence). The CDR3 runs to 11 residues. V lost 4 bases to trimming and J lost 5 bases, with 8 bases between them. This CDR3 reads CSATGETEAFF. The CDR3 region has the DNA TGCAGTGCTACAGGGGAGACTGAAGCTTTCTTT.

The CDR3 spells CARGEGTEAFF. The CDR3, as DNA: TGTGCCAGAGGGGAGGGCACTGAAGCTTTCTTT. The chain uses TRBV6-1 and TRBJ1-1, with D perhaps TRBD1 (5 bases). The CDR3 is made up of 11 amino acids. From germline, CDR1 is MNHNS and CDR2 SASEGT. V lost 9 bases and J 4 bases, leaving 9 bases between the germline ends.

This clone appeared once. The rearrangement joins TRBV11-2 to TRBJ2-3; D is undetermined. This CDR3 is 14 amino acids long. Germline V gene lookup returns CDR1 SGHAT and CDR2 FQNNGV. V dropped 0 bases and J dropped 3 bases, with 7 bases sitting between them. The CDR3 DNA reads TGTGCCAGCAGCTTAGACGCCCCGACAGATACGCAGTATTTT. This gives the protein CASSLDAPTDTQYF.

The V gene is TRBV4-1, the J gene TRBJ2-3; D uncertain. CDR1 is MGHRA, CDR2 YSYEKL, per germline. The CDR3 covers 14 residues. Trimming left V 2 bases short and J 0 bases short, with 6 bases between. The CDR3 nucleotides read TGCGCCAGCAGCCAAATCGACAGCACAGATACGCAGTATTTT. Its protein product is CASSQIDSTDTQYF.

This sequence joins TRBV9 and TRBJ2-3, with D tentatively TRBD2 (5 bases). Germline V gene data show CDR1 as SGDLS and CDR2 as YYNGEE. V lost 0 bases, J lost 1 base, and 12 bases lay in between. The CDR3 sequence is 16 residues long. CDR3 bases: TGTGCCAGCAGCGTAGAGGGCGGGTCCCGCACAGATACGCAGTATTTT. It yields the protein CASSVEGGSRTDTQYF.

The sample holds one count of this clone. The CDR3 reads CSVERRSGYEQYF. Here the CDR3 DNA reads TGCAGCGTTGAAAGGAGATCTGGCTACGAGCAGTACTTC. J is TRBJ2-7 and V is TRBV29-1; D is uncertain. The length of the CDR3 is 13 residues. Germline V CDR1 and CDR2: SQVTM, ANQGSEA. V lost 2 bases and J lost 3, with 11 bases in between.

The rearrangement uses TRBV29-1 and TRBJ2-5; TRBD1 is a possible D gene (7 bases). The J call is in doubt because the DNA end fits TRBJ2-7 better. Germline values: CDR1 SQVTM, CDR2 ANQGSEA. CDR3 length equals 14 residues. The CDR3 DNA reads as TGCAGCGTGGCGATTAACAGGGGAGGCTACGAGCAGTACTTC. This codes for CSVAINRGGYEQYF.

The V gene is TRBV10-3, the J gene TRBJ1-5; D is undetermined. The CDR3 length is 14 residues. The germline V gene encodes CDR1 ENHRY and CDR2 SYGVKD. Trimming took off 2 bases at V and 0 bases at J, with 5 bases between the two ends. DNA of the CDR3: TGTGCCATCAGTGAGGGGTCTAGCAATCAGCCCCAGCATTTT. Its translation: CAISEGSSNQPQHF.

The gene calls are TRBV10-3 and TRBJ1-4; 7 nucleotides align to TRBD1. V dropped 2 bases and J dropped 5; count of bases not matched to a gene: 8. Looked up from germline, CDR1 is ENHRY and CDR2 is SYGVKD. CDR3 length equals 16 residues. The CDR3 DNA reads as TGTGCCATCAGTGAGCTGGGGACAGATGAAAATGAAAAACTGTTTTTT. It encodes CAISELGTDENEKLFF.

CDR3 nucleotide sequence: TGTGCCAGCAGCACCCCGACTAGCGGGAGCGACACCGGGGAGCTGTTTTTT. Translation gives CASSTPTSGSDTGELFF. The chain employs TRBV7-6 and TRBJ2-2, with 12 bases fitting TRBD2. Unmatched junction bases numbered 7, after V lost 5 bases and J lost 3 bases. CDR1 is SGHVS and CDR2 is FNYEAQ in the germline V gene. CDR3 size: 17 residues.

This rearrangement joins TRBV15 to TRBJ1-2, with D possibly matching TRBD1 (6 bases). Germline-derived CDR1 and CDR2 are LNHNV and YYDKDF (reference sequence). The CDR3 runs 13 residues. Trimming stripped 3 bases from V and 8 bases from J, with 13 bases between. CDR3 nucleotides: TGTGCCACCAGCAGGACAGGAGGAGACGGCTACACCTTC. Its protein is CATSRTGGDGYTF.

The chain joins TRBV6-1 to TRBJ2-1; D is unresolved. The germline gives CDR1 MNHNS, CDR2 SASEGT. V lost 3 bases to trimming and J lost 0 bases, with 9 bases between them. The CDR3 loop spans 15 amino acids. The CDR3 DNA reads as TGTGCCAGCAGTGAGGTCACGAGCTCCTACAATGAGCAGTTCTTC. It specifies CASSEVTSSYNEQFF.

The rearrangement links TRBV28 to TRBJ1-6; D is possibly TRBD1 (5 bases). V lost 8 bases and J lost 7, with 18 bases in between. This CDR3 has 15 amino acids. Germline values: CDR1 MDHEN, CDR2 SYDVKM. The CDR3 coding sequence is TGTGCCAGCCTCCCCAGGGTACCCTTGAATTCACCCCTCCACTTT. Its translation: CASLPRVPLNSPLHF. The full variable domain, with the rest looked up from reference TRBV28 and TRBJ1-6, is DVKVTQSSRYLVKRTGEKVFLECVQDMDHENMFWYRQDPGLGLRLIYFSYDVKMKEKGDIPEGYSVSREKKERFSLILESASTNQTSMYLCASLPRVPLNSPLHFGNGTRLTVT.

The chain carries TRBV27 and TRBJ2-1, with 13 bases that match TRBD2. The ends lost 3 bases at V and 16 bases at J; junction bases unmatched: 9. There are 14 residues in the CDR3. The germline V gene has CDR1 MNHEY and CDR2 SMNVEV (reference sequence). CDR3 coding DNA: TGTGCCAGCAGTTTTGTAACTAGCGGGGGGGGAATCTTCTTC. Residues: CASSFVTSGGGIFF.

The chain employs TRBV4-1 and TRBJ2-1; D is ambiguous. Trimming cost V 4 bases and J 8 bases, with 9 bases left between them. The germline gives CDR1 MGHRA, CDR2 YSYEKL. The CDR3 sequence is 12 residues long. The CDR3 DNA follows: TGCGCCAGCAGCCCATCGGTTCATGAGCAGTTCTTC. It codes for CASSPSVHEQFF.

This chain links TRBV4-3 with TRBJ2-7; D is ambiguous. CDR1 is LGHNA and CDR2 is YSLEER in the germline V gene. The V end lost 0 bases, the J end lost 7 bases, and 13 bases lay between the germline ends. The CDR3 is 14 amino acids. Written as DNA, the CDR3 is TGCGCCAGCAGCCAAGATTTGGGCGATACGGAGCAGTACTTC. Amino acid sequence: CASSQDLGDTEQYF.

This clone showed up just once. The chain carries TRBV14 and TRBJ1-1; D ambiguous. CDR1 SGHDN and CDR2 FVKESK come from the germline V gene. V lost 0 bases to trimming and J lost 3 bases, with 8 bases between them. The CDR3 is 14 amino acids. The chain's CDR3 is CASSQDPRHTEAFF. DNA of the CDR3: TGTGCCAGCAGCCAAGATCCCAGACACACTGAAGCTTTCTTT.

The rearrangement links TRBV7-2 to TRBJ2-1; TRBD2 agrees at 8 bases. Germline V lookup: CDR1 SGHTA, CDR2 FQGNSA. Trimming removed 2 bases from V and 8 bases from J; junction bases left unmatched: 5. The CDR3 covers 14 residues. CDR3 sequence: CASSLSDGRDEQFF. In DNA, the CDR3 is TGTGCCAGCAGCTTATCTGACGGGAGGGATGAGCAGTTCTTC.

The gene calls are TRBV7-3 and TRBJ2-7; TRBD2 matches 8 bases. The junction had 13 bases not matched to a gene; V was cut back by 10 bases and J by 2 bases. This CDR3 is 15 amino acids long. Germline V gene lookup returns CDR1 SGHTA and CDR2 FQGTGA. The CDR3 here is CAKNQTGTRTYEQYF. The CDR3 nucleotides read TGTGCCAAGAACCAGACCGGGACTAGGACCTACGAGCAGTACTTC. Looking up the rest from reference TRBV7-3 and TRBJ2-7 gives the full variable domain: GAGVSQTPSNKVTEKGKYVELRCDPISGHTALYWYRQSLGQGPEFLIYFQGTGAADDSGLPNDRFFAVRPEGSVSTLKIQRTERGDSAVYLCAKNQTGTRTYEQYFGPGTRLTVT.

This chain connects TRBV7-9 to TRBJ2-7; 7 bases align to TRBD1. This CDR3 has 13 amino acids. Per the germline V gene, CDR1 is SEHNR and CDR2 is FQNEAQ (reference sequence). V lost 1 base to trimming and J lost 7 bases; unmatched junction nucleotides: 4. In DNA, the CDR3 is TGTGCCAGCAGCTTAGGTAGGACAGGTGAGCAGTACTTC. It specifies CASSLGRTGEQYF.

V gene TRBV5-6 combines with J gene TRBJ2-1; D tentatively fits TRBD1 or TRBD2 (5 bases each). This CDR3 spans 15 amino acids. The germline V gene has CDR1 SGHDT and CDR2 YYEEEE. The V end was cut by 4 bases, the J end by 0 bases, with 11 bases between. Here the CDR3 DNA reads TGTGCCAGCAGCAGGGGACGGGACTCCTACAATGAGCAGTTCTTC. Amino acids: CASSRGRDSYNEQFF.

The V call is TRBV30, the J call TRBJ2-7; no clear D. There are 13 residues in the CDR3. CDR1 GTSNPN and CDR2 SVGIG come from the germline V gene (reference sequence). V was shortened by 3 bases and J by 3 bases, with 12 bases between the two germline ends. The CDR3 sequence is CAWSARENYEQYF. CDR3 DNA sequence: TGTGCCTGGAGCGCCAGAGAAAACTACGAGCAGTACTTC.

The CDR3 coding sequence is TGTGCCAGCATTGGGACGGCCACAGGGCTCTCTGGAAACACCATATATTTT. It specifies CASIGTATGLSGNTIYF. The chain joins TRBV27 to TRBJ1-3; D may be TRBD1 (6 bases). V lost 7 bases and J lost 0, with 19 bases in between. Germline CDR1 is MNHEY and CDR2 is SMNVEV (reference sequence). The CDR3 sequence is 17 residues long.